Listed below are T cell receptor beta chains from one sample, sequenced in a study of neurological immune-mediated disorders. A single record per CDR3 protein comes from TCRdb applying MiXCR to the 5' RACE reads. This sample carries 60,000 to 80,000 distinct CDR3 sequences, under 5% of them seen once, and the ten largest clones take roughly 3.4%. Sample: PBMCs. The source of these receptors is a woman aged 50 to 60 with multiple sclerosis. CDR3s include the opening cysteine and the closing phenylalanine or tryptophan. The D gene is left open where the match is weak. Rows give clone size only sometimes, using once, few, many, or a class for an expanded clone.

J gene | D gene | V gene | clone size | CDR3 DNA | CDR3 protein
TRBJ2-3 | TRBD1 | TRBV6-5 | many | TGTGCCAGCAGGAAACAGGGGGCGAGAGATACGCAGTATTTT | CASRKQGARDTQYF
TRBJ1-5 | TRBD1 | TRBV7-2 | many | TGTGCCAGCAGCCCACGGACAGGGCTGGGGCAGCCCCAGCATTTT | CASSPRTGLGQPQHF
TRBJ1-2 | NA | TRBV28 | many | TGTGCCAGCAGCCACGGGGTTTCTAACAGGGACTATGGCTACACCTTC | CASSHGVSNRDYGYTF
TRBJ1-5 | TRBD1 | TRBV10-3 | NA | TGTGCCATCAGTGAGTCCAGGGGGAATCAGCCCCAGCATTTT | CAISESRGNQPQHF
TRBJ2-1 | TRBD2 | TRBV7-9 | many | TGTGCCAGCAGCTTACTAGCGGACACCTACAATGAGCAGTTCTTC | CASSLLADTYNEQFF
TRBJ2-3 | TRBD2 | TRBV10-3 | many | TGTGCCATCAGTGATAAGTCGGGACTAGCGGGGACAGATACGCAGTATTTT | CAISDKSGLAGTDTQYF
TRBJ2-3 | NA | TRBV6-2/TRBV6-3 | many | TGTGCCAGCAGGAGGGAGACGAATACGCAGTATTTT | CASRRETNTQYF
TRBJ2-3 | TRBD1 | TRBV20-1 | many | TGCAGTGCGACAGGGTTTGCGGATACGCAGTATTTT | CSATGFADTQYF
TRBJ2-4 | NA | TRBV9 | many | TGTGCCAGCAGCCAGGGGATGGGGAAAAACATTCAGTACTTC | CASSQGMGKNIQYF
TRBJ2-1 | NA | TRBV28 | NA | TGTGCCAGCAGTTTTAATCTCCATGAGCAGTTCTTC | CASSFNLHEQFF
TRBJ2-5 | NA | TRBV7-2 | many | TGTGCCAGCAGCTTAGTGGGGGGGGCCGCAGAGACCCAGTACTTC | CASSLVGGAAETQYF
TRBJ1-5 | NA | TRBV27 | NA | TGTGCCAGCAGCATGGGGGTTGCTGCCACTAATCAGCCCCAGAATTTT | CASSMGVAATNQPQNF
TRBJ1-4 | NA | TRBV4-1 | many | TGCGCCAGCAGCCGGGGACGGAGTAATGAAAAACTGTTTTTT | CASSRGRSNEKLFF
TRBJ2-1 | TRBD1 | TRBV11-2 | many | TGTGCCAGCAGCCCCTGGACAGGAGACAATGAGCAGTTCTTC | CASSPWTGDNEQFF
TRBJ2-3 | NA | TRBV20-1 | few | TGCAGTGCTAGAGATTCGGGCGGGGAGACAGATACGCAGTATTTT | CSARDSGGETDTQYF
TRBJ1-5 | NA | TRBV15 | NA | TGTGCCACCAGCATCGGGGACATTGACAATCAGCCCCAGAATTTT | CATSIGDIDNQPQNF
TRBJ2-3 | NA | TRBV6-2/TRBV6-3 | many | TGTGCCAGCATCGAGTTTGGAACAGATACGCAGTATTTT | CASIEFGTDTQYF
TRBJ1-5 | NA | TRBV6-2/TRBV6-3 | many | TGTGCCAGCAGTTACCTCGTAGGTCCCAATCAGCCCCAGCATTTT | CASSYLVGPNQPQHF
TRBJ1-2 | NA | TRBV11-2 | many | TGTGCCAGCAGCTTAGTATCACAGGGTGGCTACACCTTC | CASSLVSQGGYTF
TRBJ2-3 | NA | TRBV6-4 | many | TGTGCCAGCAGTCCCGGGACTAGCACAGATACGCAGTATTTT | CASSPGTSTDTQYF
TRBJ2-2 | NA | TRBV6-5 | many | TGTGCCAGCAGTTCTAGACCCAGGGTTGGTACCGGGGAGCTGTTTTTT | CASSSRPRVGTGELFF
TRBJ1-2 | NA | TRBV7-2 | many | TGTGCCAGCAGCTTAGCGCAGGGATCCTATGGCTACACCTTC | CASSLAQGSYGYTF